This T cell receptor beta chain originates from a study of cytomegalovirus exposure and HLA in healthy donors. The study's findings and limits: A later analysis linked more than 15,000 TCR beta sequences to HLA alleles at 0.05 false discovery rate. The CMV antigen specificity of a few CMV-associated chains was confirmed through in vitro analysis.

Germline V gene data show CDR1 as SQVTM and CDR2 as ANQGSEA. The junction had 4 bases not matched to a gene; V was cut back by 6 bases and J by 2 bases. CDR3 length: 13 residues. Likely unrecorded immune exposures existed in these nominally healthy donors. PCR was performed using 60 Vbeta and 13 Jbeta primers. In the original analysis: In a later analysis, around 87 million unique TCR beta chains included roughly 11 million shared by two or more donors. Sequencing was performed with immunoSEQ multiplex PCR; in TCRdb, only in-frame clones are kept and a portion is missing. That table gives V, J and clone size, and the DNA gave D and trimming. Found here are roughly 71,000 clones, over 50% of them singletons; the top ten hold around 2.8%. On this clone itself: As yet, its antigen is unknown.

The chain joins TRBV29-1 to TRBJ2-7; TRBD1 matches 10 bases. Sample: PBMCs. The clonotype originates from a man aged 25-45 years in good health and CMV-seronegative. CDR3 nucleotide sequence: TGCAGCGTCGGTGGACAGGGGGCCTACGAGCAGTACTTC. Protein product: CSVGGQGAYEQYF.